This T cell receptor beta chain derives from a study of identical twins. TCRdb processed the 5' RACE reads anew with MiXCR; each CDR3 protein has one entry. The sample holds around 960,000 distinct CDR3 sequences; over 9% are singletons and the top ten take around 1.5%. Germline V CDR1 and CDR2: MNHEY, SMNVEV (reference sequence). This CDR3 is built from 15 residues. V shed 5 bases and J shed 6 bases, with 20 bases lying between them. In addition, the sample was reused for a study of yellow fever vaccine responses in identical twins.

This chain joins TRBV27 and TRBJ2-7, with D perhaps TRBD2 (7 bases). The receptor comes from a woman aged 18-30 years in good health. Sequenced input: PBMCs. The CDR3 DNA reads TGTGCCAGCAGTCCCTTCCCGGGGGGCCAGAGCGAGCAGTACGTC. Translating it yields CASSPFPGGQSEQYV.